This T cell receptor beta chain was sequenced during a study of OX40 agonist ivuxolimab in advanced cancers. Study at large: With ivuxolimab, an agonistic anti-OX40 (CD134) antibody, patients were treated. The study's findings and limits: In CD8+ T cells, expanded clones were on average more numerous than in CD4+.

Germline V gene lookup returns CDR1 MDHEN and CDR2 SYDVKM. The CDR3 contains 14 residues. V was cut by 5 bases and J by 0 bases, with 9 bases left in between. This clone was observed once. Its matching antigen is unknown. Only in-frame clones appear in the TCRdb table, and some are missing; sequencing was by immunoSEQ multiplex PCR. This sample yields roughly 32,000 clones, of which approximately 91% are seen a single time; approximately 3.8% belongs to the top ten. The chain couples TRBV28 to TRBJ2-3; a possible D gene is TRBD1 (6 bases). This TCR derives from an adult with an advanced solid tumor such as melanoma, head and neck, liver or kidney cancer. The sample was CD4+ or CD8+ T cells sorted from blood, taken in a trial of the OX40 agonist ivuxolimab. The DNA for the CDR3 is TGTGCCAGCAGTCGGGACACCAGCACAGATACGCAGTATTTT. Its protein is CASSRDTSTDTQYF.